What follows are 7 T cell receptor beta chains derived from one specimen sequenced in a study of human T cells and chemical hapten exposure. TCRdb recomputed calls from the RACE reads with MiXCR, one row per CDR3 protein. Of tens of thousands of distinct CDR3 sequences listed, approximately 9.5% were seen once; the top ten hold more than 13%. The time point: patch test 2, 6 weeks after DPC sensitization. Described treatment: therapeutic diphenylcyclopropenone sensitization with weekly scalp DPC. The template was total RNA from unfractionated whole blood. Source: whole blood, taken in connection with sensitization to the hapten diphenylcyclopropenone (DPC). The receptor source for this set is a woman aged 25 to 39 with alopecia areata. Some clones in this sample may be carry-over from other donors' samples.

The chain combines TRBV12-3 or TRBV12-4 with TRBJ2-3; the D gene is possibly TRBD2 (7 bases). The CDR3 sequence is 18 residues long. Trimming shortened V by 4 bases and J by 2 bases, and 22 bases separated the two germline ends. In nucleotides, the CDR3 is TGTGCCAGCAGTTCTCAAGAGGGAGGCGGGGGCATCACAGATACGCAGTATTTT. Protein sequence: CASSSQEGGGGITDTQYF.

This clonotype was detected a few times. The chain carries TRBV7-2 and TRBJ2-5, with D unclear. Per germline, CDR1 SGHTA and CDR2 FQGNSA. Trimming removed 6 bases at V and 0 bases at J, with 8 bases between. CDR3 length: 13 residues. This chain's CDR3 is CASRSRNQETQYF. Here the CDR3 DNA reads TGTGCCAGCAGGTCTAGGAACCAAGAGACCCAGTACTTC. Full variable domain (remainder filled in from reference TRBV7-2 and TRBJ2-5): GAGVSQSPSNKVTEKGKDVELRCDPISGHTALYWYRQSLGQGLEFLIYFQGNSAPDKSGLPSDRFSAERTGGSVSTLTIQRTQQEDSAVYLCASRSRNQETQYFGPGTRLLVL.

CDR3 in DNA: TGTGCCAGCAGCGTGGAGGATACGCAGTATTTT. Translated, it gives CASSVEDTQYF. This sequence joins TRBV9 and TRBJ2-3; the D is unclear. The CDR3 sequence is 11 residues long. Trimming took off 2 bases at V and 6 bases at J, with 4 bases between the two ends. Germline CDR1 SGDLS, CDR2 YYNGEE.

This clonotype was observed many times. V is TRBV29-1 and J is TRBJ1-2; D ambiguous. Germline V gene lookup returns CDR1 SQVTM and CDR2 ANQGSEA. Trimming took off 4 bases at V and 4 bases at J, with 16 bases between the two ends. The CDR3 extends over 14 amino acids. CDR3 sequence: CSVVRAAESYGYTF. The CDR3, as DNA: TGCAGCGTTGTAAGGGCAGCCGAGTCCTATGGCTACACCTTC. The full variable domain, in which reference TRBV29-1 and TRBJ1-2 provide the parts outside the CDR3, is SAVISQKPSRDICQRGTSLTIQCQVDSQVTMMFWYRQQPGQSLTLIATANQGSEATYESGFVIDKFPISRPNLTFSTLTVSNMSPEDSSIYLCSVVRAAESYGYTFGSGTRLTVV.

This clonotype was seen at least ten times. This chain links TRBV28 with TRBJ2-3, with a tentative D call TRBD2 (5 bases). V was trimmed by 3 bases and J by 5 bases, leaving 6 bases between them. There are 12 residues in the CDR3. The germline V gene has CDR1 MDHEN and CDR2 SYDVKM. The CDR3 DNA reads TGTGCCAGCAGTTTGGGAGAAGATACGCAGTATTTT. Translation gives CASSLGEDTQYF.

This clonotype showed up just a few times. J is TRBJ2-5 and V is TRBV4-1, with D possibly matching TRBD1 (6 bases). Trimming removed 3 bases at V and 2 bases at J, with 13 bases between. The CDR3 length is 15 residues. CDR1 is MGHRA and CDR2 is YSYEKL in the germline V gene. The CDR3 coding sequence is TGCGCCAGCAGCCAGGTCCAGACAGGTCAAGAGACCCAGTACTTC. Protein sequence: CASSQVQTGQETQYF.

This clonotype was picked up a small number of times. The chain employs TRBV4-3 and TRBJ1-1; a possible D gene is TRBD1 (6 bases). Trimming pared 1 base from V and 6 bases from J, leaving 12 bases between. Germline assignment: CDR1 LGHNA and CDR2 YSLEER. The CDR3 runs 14 residues. The CDR3 sequence: CASSQGGGNSEAFF. The CDR3 DNA sequence: TGCGCCAGCAGCCAAGGAGGGGGTAACTCTGAAGCTTTCTTT.